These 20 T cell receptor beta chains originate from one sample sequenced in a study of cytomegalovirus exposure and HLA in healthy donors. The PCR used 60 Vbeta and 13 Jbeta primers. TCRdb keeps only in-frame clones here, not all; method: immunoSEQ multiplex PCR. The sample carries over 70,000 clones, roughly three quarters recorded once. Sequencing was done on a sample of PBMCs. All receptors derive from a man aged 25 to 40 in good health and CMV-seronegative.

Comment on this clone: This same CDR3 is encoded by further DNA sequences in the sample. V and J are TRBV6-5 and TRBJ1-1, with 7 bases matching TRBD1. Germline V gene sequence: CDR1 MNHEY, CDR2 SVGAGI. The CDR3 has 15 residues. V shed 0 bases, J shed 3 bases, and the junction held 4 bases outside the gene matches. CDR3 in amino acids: CASSYSAGGYTEAFF. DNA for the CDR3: TGTGCCAGCAGTTACTCGGCAGGGGGGTACACTGAAGCTTTCTTT.

CDR3 residues: CASSFVGTDYGYTF. The CDR3 nucleotides are TGCGCCAGCAGTTTTGTAGGGACAGACTATGGCTACACCTTC. This chain links TRBV5-1 with TRBJ1-2; 7 bases fit TRBD1. V lost 5 bases and J lost 3; bases outside the gene matches: 7. Germline CDR1 and CDR2: SGHRS and YFSETQ. This CDR3 is 14 amino acids long.

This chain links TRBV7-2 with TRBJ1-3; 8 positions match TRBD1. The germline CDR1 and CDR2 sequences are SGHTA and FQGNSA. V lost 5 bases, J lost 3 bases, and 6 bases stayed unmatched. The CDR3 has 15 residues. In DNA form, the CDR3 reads TGTGCCAGCAGCGCTGACAGGGGTGTTGGAAACACCATATATTTT. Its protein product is CASSADRGVGNTIYF.

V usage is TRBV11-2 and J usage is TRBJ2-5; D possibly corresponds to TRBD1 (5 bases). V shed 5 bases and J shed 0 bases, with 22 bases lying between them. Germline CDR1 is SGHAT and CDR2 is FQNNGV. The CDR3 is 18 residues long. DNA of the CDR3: TGTGCCAGCAGCACCCCCCAGGGTCACAGGTCTTACCAAGAGACCCAGTACTTC. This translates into CASSTPQGHRSYQETQYF.

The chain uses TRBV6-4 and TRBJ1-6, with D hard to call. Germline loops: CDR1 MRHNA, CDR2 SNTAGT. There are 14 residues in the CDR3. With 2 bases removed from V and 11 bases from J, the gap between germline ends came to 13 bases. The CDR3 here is CASSDPGGKAPLHF. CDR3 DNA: TGTGCCAGCAGTGACCCAGGAGGTAAGGCACCCCTCCACTTT.

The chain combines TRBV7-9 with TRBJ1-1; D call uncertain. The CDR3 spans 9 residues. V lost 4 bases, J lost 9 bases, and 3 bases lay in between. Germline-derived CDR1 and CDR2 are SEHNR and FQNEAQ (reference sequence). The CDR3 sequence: CASSSKAFF. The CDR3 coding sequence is TGTGCCAGCAGCTCCAAAGCTTTCTTT. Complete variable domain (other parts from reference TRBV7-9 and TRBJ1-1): DTGVSQNPRHKITKRGQNVTFRCDPISEHNRLYWYRQTLGQGPEFLTYFQNEAQLEKSRLLSDRFSAERPKGSFSTLEIQRTEQGDSAMYLCASSSKAFFGQGTRLTVV.

CDR3 in DNA: TGTGCCAGCACCGATTTCGACAGGGTGGGCTACACCTTC. It is translated as CASTDFDRVGYTF. V gene TRBV7-2 combines with J gene TRBJ1-2; TRBD1 aligns across 7 bases. V was pared by 7 bases and J by 8 bases, with 10 bases of the junction left unmatched. This CDR3 is 13 amino acids long. Per the germline V gene, CDR1 is SGHTA and CDR2 is FQGNSA.

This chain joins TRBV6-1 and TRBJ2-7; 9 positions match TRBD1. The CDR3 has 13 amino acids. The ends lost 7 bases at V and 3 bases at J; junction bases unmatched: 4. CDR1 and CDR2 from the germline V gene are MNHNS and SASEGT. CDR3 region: CASMVDRGYEQYF. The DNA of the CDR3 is TGTGCCAGCATGGTGGACAGGGGCTACGAGCAGTACTTC.

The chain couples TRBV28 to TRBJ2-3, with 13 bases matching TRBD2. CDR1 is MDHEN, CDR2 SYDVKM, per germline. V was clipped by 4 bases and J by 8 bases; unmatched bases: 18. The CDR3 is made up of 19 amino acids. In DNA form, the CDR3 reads TGTGCCAGCAGTTCTCGACTAGCGGGAGGATCCTCCCTTGGGTCTACGCAGTATTTT. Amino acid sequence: CASSSRLAGGSSLGSTQYF.

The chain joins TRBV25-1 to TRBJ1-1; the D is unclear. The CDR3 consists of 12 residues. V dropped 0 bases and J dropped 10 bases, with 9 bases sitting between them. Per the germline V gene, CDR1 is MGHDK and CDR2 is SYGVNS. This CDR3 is CASSEYFRGAFF. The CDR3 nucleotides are TGTGCCAGCAGTGAATATTTCCGGGGAGCTTTCTTT.

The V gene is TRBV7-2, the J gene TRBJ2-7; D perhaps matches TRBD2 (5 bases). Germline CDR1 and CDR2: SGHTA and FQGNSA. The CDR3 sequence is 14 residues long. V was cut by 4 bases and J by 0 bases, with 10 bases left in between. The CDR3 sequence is CASSSTRSSYEQYF. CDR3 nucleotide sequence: TGTGCCAGCAGCTCAACTAGGAGCTCCTACGAGCAGTACTTC. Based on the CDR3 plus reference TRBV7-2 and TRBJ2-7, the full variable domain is GAGVSQSPSNKVTEKGKDVELRCDPISGHTALYWYRQSLGQGLEFLIYFQGNSAPDKSGLPSDRFSAERTGGSVSTLTIQRTQQEDSAVYLCASSSTRSSYEQYFGPGTRLTVT.

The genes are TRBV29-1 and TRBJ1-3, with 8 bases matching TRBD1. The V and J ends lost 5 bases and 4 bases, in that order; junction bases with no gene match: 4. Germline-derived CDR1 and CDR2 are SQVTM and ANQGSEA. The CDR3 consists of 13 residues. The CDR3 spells CSVQQGGGNTIYF. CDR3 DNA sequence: TGCAGCGTTCAACAGGGGGGCGGAAACACCATATATTTT.

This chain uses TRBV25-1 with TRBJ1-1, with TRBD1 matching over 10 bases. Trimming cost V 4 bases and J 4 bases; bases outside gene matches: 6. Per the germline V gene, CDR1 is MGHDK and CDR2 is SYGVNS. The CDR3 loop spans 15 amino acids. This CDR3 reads CASSVLTGGTTEAFF. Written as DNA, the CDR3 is TGTGCCAGCAGTGTCCTGACAGGGGGCACCACTGAAGCTTTCTTT.

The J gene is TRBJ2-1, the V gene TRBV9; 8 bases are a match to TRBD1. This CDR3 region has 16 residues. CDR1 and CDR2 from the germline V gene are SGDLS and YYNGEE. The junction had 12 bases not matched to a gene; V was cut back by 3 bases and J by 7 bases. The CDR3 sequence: CASSDNRDRSGNEQFF. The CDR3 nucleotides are TGTGCCAGCAGCGACAACCGGGACAGGAGTGGAAATGAGCAGTTCTTC.

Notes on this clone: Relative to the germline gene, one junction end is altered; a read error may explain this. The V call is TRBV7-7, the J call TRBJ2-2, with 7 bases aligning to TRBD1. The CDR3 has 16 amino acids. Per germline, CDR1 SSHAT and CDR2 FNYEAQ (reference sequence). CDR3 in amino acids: CASSPSRTGNTGELFF. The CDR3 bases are TGTGCTAGCAGCCCCTCACGGACAGGCAACACCGGGGAGCTGTTTTTT.

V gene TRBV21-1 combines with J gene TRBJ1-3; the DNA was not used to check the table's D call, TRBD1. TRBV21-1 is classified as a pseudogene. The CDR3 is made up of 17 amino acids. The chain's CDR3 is CASSTPGQGALVNTIYF. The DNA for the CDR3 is TGTGCCAGCAGCACTCCAGGACAGGGGGCATTGGTAAACACCATATATTTT.

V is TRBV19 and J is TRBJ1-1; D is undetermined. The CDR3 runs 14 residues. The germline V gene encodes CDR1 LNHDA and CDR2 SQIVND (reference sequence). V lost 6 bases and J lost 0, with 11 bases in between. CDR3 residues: CASSVTDMNTEAFF. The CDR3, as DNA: TGTGCCAGTAGCGTTACAGATATGAACACTGAAGCTTTCTTT.

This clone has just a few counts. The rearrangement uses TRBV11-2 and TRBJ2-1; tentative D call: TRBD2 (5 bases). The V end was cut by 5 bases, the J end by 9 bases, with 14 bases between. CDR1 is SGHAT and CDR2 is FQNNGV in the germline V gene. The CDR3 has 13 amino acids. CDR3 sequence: CASSLTRRAEQFF. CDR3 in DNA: TGTGCCAGCAGCCTCACACGGCGGGCTGAGCAGTTCTTC. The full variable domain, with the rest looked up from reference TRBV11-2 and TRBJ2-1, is EAGVAQSPRYKIIEKRQSVAFWCNPISGHATLYWYQQILGQGPKLLIQFQNNGVVDDSQLPKDRFSAERLKGVDSTLKIQPAKLEDSAVYLCASSLTRRAEQFFGPGTRLTVL.

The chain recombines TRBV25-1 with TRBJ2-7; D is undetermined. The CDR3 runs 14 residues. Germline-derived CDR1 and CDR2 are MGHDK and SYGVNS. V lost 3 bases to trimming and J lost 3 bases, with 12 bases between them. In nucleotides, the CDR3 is TGTGCCAGCAGTGATCTCTTCCGCAGCTACGAGCAGTACTTC. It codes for CASSDLFRSYEQYF.

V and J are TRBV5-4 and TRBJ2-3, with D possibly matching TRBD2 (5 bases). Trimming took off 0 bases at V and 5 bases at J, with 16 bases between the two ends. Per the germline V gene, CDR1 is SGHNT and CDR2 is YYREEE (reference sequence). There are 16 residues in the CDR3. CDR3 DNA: TGTGCCAGCAGCTTGGCCGGAACTAGGTTCCGAGATACGCAGTATTTT. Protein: CASSLAGTRFRDTQYF.